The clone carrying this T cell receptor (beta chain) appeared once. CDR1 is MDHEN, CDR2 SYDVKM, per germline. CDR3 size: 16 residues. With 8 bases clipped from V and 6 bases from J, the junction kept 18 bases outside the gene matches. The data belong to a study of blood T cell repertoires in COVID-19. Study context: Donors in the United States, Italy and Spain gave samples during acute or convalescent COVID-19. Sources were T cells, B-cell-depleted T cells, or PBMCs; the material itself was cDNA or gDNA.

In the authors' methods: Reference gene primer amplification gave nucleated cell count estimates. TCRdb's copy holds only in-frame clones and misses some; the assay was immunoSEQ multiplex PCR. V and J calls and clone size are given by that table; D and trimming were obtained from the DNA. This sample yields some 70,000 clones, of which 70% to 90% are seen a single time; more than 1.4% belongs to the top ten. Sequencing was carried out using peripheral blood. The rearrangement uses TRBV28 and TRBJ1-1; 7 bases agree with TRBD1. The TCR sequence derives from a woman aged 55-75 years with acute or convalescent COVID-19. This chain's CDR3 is CASGLSGSGTGAEAFF. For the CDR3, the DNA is TGTGCCAGCGGACTCTCAGGTTCCGGAACAGGGGCTGAAGCTTTCTTT.